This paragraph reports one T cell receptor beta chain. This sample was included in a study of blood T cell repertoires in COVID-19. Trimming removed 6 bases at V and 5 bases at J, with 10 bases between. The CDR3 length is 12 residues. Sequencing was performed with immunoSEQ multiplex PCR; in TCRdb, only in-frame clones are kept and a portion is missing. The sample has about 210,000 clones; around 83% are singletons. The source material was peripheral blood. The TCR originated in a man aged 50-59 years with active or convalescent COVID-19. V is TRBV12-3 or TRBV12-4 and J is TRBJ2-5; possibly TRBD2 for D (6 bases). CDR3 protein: CASRWGDETQYF. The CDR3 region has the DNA TGTGCCAGCAGATGGGGGGACGAGACCCAGTACTTC.